Listed below are T cell receptor beta chains from one sample, sequenced in a study of shared clonotypes between healthy human individuals. The assay was immunoSEQ multiplex PCR, and TCRdb's table has in-frame clones only and misses some. Seen here are around 1.5 million clones, 98% observed once, and the top ten hold approximately 0.45%. Sequences were obtained from naive CD4+ T cells sorted from blood. The receptors were gathered from a man aged 30 to 39 in good health. Both conserved end residues are part of each CDR3. The order of the fields is V gene, CDR3 length, J gene, D gene, clone size, CDR3 protein, CDR3 DNA. The D gene is left open where the match is weak. Clone size is stated in some rows and not others, as once, few, many or a class when expanded.

v_gene: TRBV15; len: 13; j_gene: TRBJ2-7; d_gene: NA; abundance: NA; CDR3aa: CATSRDLGYEQYF; CDR3nt: TGTGCCACCAGCAGAGATCTTGGCTACGAGCAGTACTTC
v_gene: TRBV28; len: 15; j_gene: TRBJ1-5; d_gene: TRBD1; abundance: NA; CDR3aa: CASSFWDSSNQPQHF; CDR3nt: TGTGCCAGCAGTTTTTGGGACAGTAGCAATCAGCCCCAGCATTTT
v_gene: TRBV2; len: 13; j_gene: TRBJ1-4; d_gene: NA; abundance: NA; CDR3aa: CASSGGSNEKLFF; CDR3nt: TGTGCCAGCAGTGGGGGGTCTAATGAAAAACTGTTTTTT
v_gene: TRBV9; len: 14; j_gene: TRBJ2-7; d_gene: NA; abundance: NA; CDR3aa: CASSVATGDYEQYF; CDR3nt: TGTGCCAGCAGCGTAGCGACGGGGGACTACGAGCAGTACTTC
v_gene: TRBV6-5; len: 15; j_gene: TRBJ1-3; d_gene: NA; abundance: NA; CDR3aa: CASSSTGHSGNTIYF; CDR3nt: TGTGCCAGCAGTTCTACCGGGCACTCTGGAAACACCATATATTTT
v_gene: TRBV19; len: 15; j_gene: TRBJ2-7; d_gene: TRBD1; abundance: NA; CDR3aa: CASSTTTGAPYEQYF; CDR3nt: TGTGCCAGTAGTACCACGACAGGGGCCCCCTACGAGCAGTACTTC
v_gene: TRBV7-9; len: 15; j_gene: TRBJ2-2; d_gene: NA; abundance: NA; CDR3aa: CASRKWDRGAGELFF; CDR3nt: TGTGCCAGCAGGAAGTGGGATCGTGGAGCCGGGGAGCTGTTTTTT
v_gene: TRBV11-2; len: 16; j_gene: TRBJ1-4; d_gene: TRBD1; abundance: NA; CDR3aa: CASSLAGTGIMNKLFF; CDR3nt: TGTGCCAGCAGCTTAGCCGGGACAGGAATAATGAATAAACTGTTTTTT
v_gene: TRBV5-1; len: 15; j_gene: TRBJ2-3; d_gene: NA; abundance: NA; CDR3aa: CASSLVASATDTQYF; CDR3nt: TGCGCCAGCAGCTTGGTGGCGTCAGCCACAGATACGCAGTATTTT
v_gene: TRBV5-1; len: 12; j_gene: TRBJ2-3; d_gene: NA; abundance: once; CDR3aa: CASSFFGDTQYF; CDR3nt: TGCGCCAGCAGCTTTTTTGGGGATACGCAGTATTTT
v_gene: TRBV7-3; len: 16; j_gene: TRBJ2-1; d_gene: TRBD2; abundance: NA; CDR3aa: CASSLSGTSGSNEQFF; CDR3nt: TGTGCCAGCAGCTTATCCGGGACTAGCGGGAGTAATGAGCAGTTCTTC
v_gene: TRBV28; len: 16; j_gene: TRBJ1-5; d_gene: TRBD1; abundance: NA; CDR3aa: CASSPHRGQGNQPQHF; CDR3nt: TGTGCCAGCAGTCCCCATAGGGGGCAAGGAAATCAGCCCCAGCATTTT
v_gene: TRBV6-5; len: 14; j_gene: TRBJ1-1; d_gene: NA; abundance: NA; CDR3aa: CASSYRQRNTEAFF; CDR3nt: TGTGCCAGCAGCTACAGACAGAGGAACACTGAAGCTTTCTTT
v_gene: TRBV5-1; len: 12; j_gene: TRBJ2-2; d_gene: NA; abundance: NA; CDR3aa: CASRENTGELFF; CDR3nt: TGCGCCAGCAGAGAGAACACCGGGGAGCTGTTTTTT
v_gene: TRBV7-9; len: 14; j_gene: TRBJ1-2; d_gene: TRBD1; abundance: NA; CDR3aa: CASSPRTGDYGYTF; CDR3nt: TGTGCCAGCAGCCCCCGGACAGGGGACTATGGCTACACCTTC
v_gene: TRBV11-2; len: 12; j_gene: TRBJ2-2; d_gene: NA; abundance: NA; CDR3aa: CASSSHTGELFF; CDR3nt: TGTGCCAGCAGCTCCCACACCGGGGAGCTGTTTTTT
v_gene: TRBV19; len: 15; j_gene: TRBJ2-3; d_gene: TRBD2; abundance: NA; CDR3aa: CASSIGGVRTDTQYF; CDR3nt: TGTGCCAGTAGTATCGGGGGGGTACGCACAGATACGCAGTATTTT
v_gene: TRBV10-3; len: 17; j_gene: TRBJ2-2; d_gene: TRBD2; abundance: NA; CDR3aa: CAISDPKSGMNTGELFF; CDR3nt: TGTGCCATCAGTGACCCGAAAAGCGGGATGAACACCGGGGAGCTGTTTTTT
v_gene: TRBV14; len: 17; j_gene: TRBJ2-1; d_gene: NA; abundance: NA; CDR3aa: CASSPKGGHPLNNEQFF; CDR3nt: TGTGCCAGCAGCCCTAAAGGGGGACACCCGCTCAACAATGAGCAGTTCTTC
v_gene: TRBV29-1; len: 14; j_gene: TRBJ2-7; d_gene: TRBD1; abundance: NA; CDR3aa: CSVEVGTGAYEQYF; CDR3nt: TGCAGCGTTGAGGTCGGGACAGGAGCCTACGAGCAGTACTTC
v_gene: TRBV5-6; len: 13; j_gene: TRBJ2-4; d_gene: NA; abundance: NA; CDR3aa: CASSLTPKNIQYF; CDR3nt: TGTGCCAGCAGCTTGACCCCCAAAAACATTCAGTACTTC
v_gene: TRBV28; len: 15; j_gene: TRBJ2-7; d_gene: TRBD1; abundance: once; CDR3aa: CASSPGGQPLYEQYF; CDR3nt: TGTGCCAGCAGCCCAGGGGGCCAACCCCTCTACGAGCAGTACTTC
v_gene: TRBV9; len: 13; j_gene: TRBJ1-4; d_gene: NA; abundance: few; CDR3aa: CASSVGQNEKLFF; CDR3nt: TGTGCCAGCAGCGTAGGACAGAATGAAAAACTGTTTTTT
v_gene: TRBV7-9; len: 16; j_gene: TRBJ2-1; d_gene: TRBD1; abundance: NA; CDR3aa: CASSLSGQGVVNEQFF; CDR3nt: TGTGCCAGCAGCTTAAGCGGACAGGGGGTTGTCAATGAGCAGTTCTTC
v_gene: TRBV27; len: 18; j_gene: TRBJ2-7; d_gene: NA; abundance: NA; CDR3aa: CASSTRQSGYRFSYEQYF; CDR3nt: TGTGCCAGCAGTACCAGACAGTCCGGGTACCGTTTTTCCTACGAGCAGTACTTC
v_gene: TRBV4-3; len: 14; j_gene: TRBJ2-3; d_gene: NA; abundance: NA; CDR3aa: CASSPRERTDTQYF; CDR3nt: TGCGCCAGCAGCCCCCGGGAGCGCACAGATACGCAGTATTTT
v_gene: TRBV2; len: 14; j_gene: TRBJ2-3; d_gene: NA; abundance: NA; CDR3aa: CASSAGGSTDTQYF; CDR3nt: TGTGCCAGCAGTGCAGGGGGGAGCACAGATACGCAGTATTTT
v_gene: TRBV29-1; len: 13; j_gene: TRBJ1-4; d_gene: TRBD1; abundance: once; CDR3aa: CSVAGQGREKLFF; CDR3nt: TGCAGCGTTGCGGGACAGGGTCGGGAAAAACTGTTTTTT
v_gene: TRBV5-1; len: 13; j_gene: TRBJ2-5; d_gene: TRBD2; abundance: NA; CDR3aa: CASRLSGRETQYF; CDR3nt: TGCGCCAGCAGACTTAGCGGGAGGGAGACCCAGTACTTC
v_gene: TRBV10-3; len: 12; j_gene: TRBJ2-5; d_gene: NA; abundance: NA; CDR3aa: CAIRGTEETQYF; CDR3nt: TGTGCCATCAGGGGGACGGAAGAGACCCAGTACTTC
v_gene: TRBV9; len: 15; j_gene: TRBJ2-1; d_gene: TRBD2; abundance: NA; CDR3aa: CASSELAGTYNEQFF; CDR3nt: TGTGCCAGCAGCGAACTAGCGGGCACCTACAATGAGCAGTTCTTC
v_gene: TRBV7-2; len: 15; j_gene: TRBJ2-7; d_gene: TRBD2; abundance: NA; CDR3aa: CASSLVLAGPSEQYF; CDR3nt: TGTGCCAGCAGCTTAGTACTAGCGGGACCATCGGAGCAGTACTTC
v_gene: TRBV30; len: 12; j_gene: TRBJ1-5; d_gene: NA; abundance: NA; CDR3aa: CAWEAGGQPQHF; CDR3nt: TGTGCCTGGGAGGCAGGTGGGCAGCCCCAGCATTTT
v_gene: TRBV18; len: 13; j_gene: TRBJ2-7; d_gene: NA; abundance: NA; CDR3aa: CASSPLGGNEQYF; CDR3nt: TGTGCCAGCTCACCACTGGGGGGTAACGAGCAGTACTTC
v_gene: TRBV2; len: 11; j_gene: TRBJ2-3; d_gene: NA; abundance: NA; CDR3aa: CASTLLYTQYF; CDR3nt: TGTGCCAGCACTCTACTTTATACGCAGTATTTT
v_gene: TRBV5-4; len: 12; j_gene: TRBJ2-4; d_gene: TRBD1; abundance: NA; CDR3aa: CASSLAGTGEYF; CDR3nt: TGTGCCAGCAGCCTGGCCGGGACAGGGGAGTACTTC
v_gene: TRBV9; len: 15; j_gene: TRBJ1-5; d_gene: TRBD1; abundance: NA; CDR3aa: CASSAQGDGNQPQHF; CDR3nt: TGTGCCAGCAGCGCCCAGGGGGACGGGAATCAGCCCCAGCATTTT
v_gene: TRBV14; len: 12; j_gene: TRBJ2-2; d_gene: NA; abundance: NA; CDR3aa: CASRENTGELFF; CDR3nt: TGTGCGAGTCGGGAAAACACCGGGGAGCTGTTTTTT